This is a list of T cell receptor beta chains from one sample in a study of blood T cell repertoires in COVID-19. Profiled with immunoSEQ multiplex PCR; TCRdb holds only in-frame clones, not every one. The sample shows more than 300,000 clones, approximately 90% of them seen only once. Sequenced material: PBMCs or T cells enriched from blood (not recorded which). The receptors were sampled from a woman younger than 45 who had recovered from COVID-19. Both conserved end residues are part of each CDR3. Each record gives: D gene, J gene, clone size, V gene, CDR3 DNA, CDR3 protein. The D gene is left open where the match is weak. The size field is filled for only some rows; it gives once, few, many or a size class.

NA	TRBJ2-1	NA	TRBV4-1	TGCGCCAGCAGCCAAGGGAGGACAGCCCCCTACAATGAGCAGTTCTTC	CASSQGRTAPYNEQFF
TRBD1	TRBJ2-6	once	TRBV9	TGTGCCAGTTCGCTCCGGGACAGGGTCCTTGGGGCCAACGTCCTGACTTTC	CASSLRDRVLGANVLTF
NA	TRBJ1-2	once	TRBV7-2	TGTGCCAGCAGCTTACAGGGGTTAGATGGCTACACCTTC	CASSLQGLDGYTF
TRBD1	TRBJ1-3	NA	TRBV19	TGTGCCAGTAGCGACAACAGGGGAGGAGGAAACACCATATATTTT	CASSDNRGGGNTIYF
NA	TRBJ2-7	NA	TRBV4-1	TGCGCCAGCAGCCAAGTTACAGACCACGAGCAGTACTTC	CASSQVTDHEQYF
NA	TRBJ1-4	NA	TRBV30	TGTGCCTGGACCCCGCACCTTAGGGGGATAGGGGAAAAACTGTTTTTT	CAWTPHLRGIGEKLFF
NA	TRBJ2-3	NA	TRBV25-1	TGTGCCAGCAGTGTGTCACGGACAGCTGCTAGCACAGATACGCAGTATTTT	CASSVSRTAASTDTQYF
NA	TRBJ1-2	NA	TRBV19	TGTGCCACAAGGGGCCGACCAGAGACCTATGGCTACACCTTC	CATRGRPETYGYTF
NA	TRBJ2-6	NA	TRBV5-1	TGCGCCAGCAGCCCAGGGCCAACACAGGCCTCTGGGGCCAACGTCCTGACTTTC	CASSPGPTQASGANVLTF
TRBD2	TRBJ2-1	once	TRBV7-6	TGTGCCAGCAGCTTAGTGCCAGCGGGGGGGCCGGGTGAGCAGTTCTTC	CASSLVPAGGPGEQFF
NA	TRBJ1-1	NA	TRBV19	TGTGCCAGTTCTCCCGGTGAGGAAGCTTTCTTT	CASSPGEEAFF
NA	TRBJ1-5	NA	TRBV19	TGTGCCAGTAGTATTTCCGGGAAATATAGCAATCAGCCCCAGCATTTT	CASSISGKYSNQPQHF
NA	TRBJ1-6	NA	TRBV5-1	TGCGCCAGCAGCTTTGGCGGTCAGTCTTACTCACCCCTCCACTTT	CASSFGGQSYSPLHF
TRBD1	TRBJ1-3	NA	TRBV19	TGTGCCAGTAGCGGGACAGGACGCTACTCTGGAAACACCATATATTTT	CASSGTGRYSGNTIYF